The clone carrying this TCR beta chain came up a few times. No antigen is known for it. With 60 Vbeta and 13 Jbeta primers, the PCR was carried out. Data came from immunoSEQ multiplex PCR; TCRdb stores just in-frame clones and leaves some out. The repertoire holds 200,000 to 250,000 clones, about 80% seen once, with 5% to 6% in the top ten. The data were taken from a study of cytomegalovirus exposure and HLA in healthy donors. Points from the study as a whole: Researchers reportedly found TCR beta sequences accurately predicted most subjects' HLA-A and HLA-B alleles. Later work found most CMV-associated TCR beta chains apparently HLA-restricted.

V trimming: 3 bases; J trimming: 7 bases; junction bases outside the gene matches: 15. The CDR3 spans 19 residues. Germline V CDR1 and CDR2: SEHNR, FQNEAQ (reference sequence). The source is a woman aged 40 to 50 in good health and CMV-seropositive. The sequenced sample was PBMCs. V gene TRBV7-9 combines with J gene TRBJ2-2; the match to TRBD2 covers 12 bases. CDR3 in amino acids: CASSLGLSSSGGAHGELFF. In nucleotides, the CDR3 is TGTGCCAGCAGCTTGGGCCTGTCTTCTAGCGGGGGGGCCCACGGGGAGCTGTTTTTT. The variable domain in full, with the rest retrieved from reference TRBV7-9 and TRBJ2-2, is DTGVSQNPRHKITKRGQNVTFRCDPISEHNRLYWYRQTLGQGPEFLTYFQNEAQLEKSRLLSDRFSAERPKGSFSTLEIQRTEQGDSAMYLCASSLGLSSSGGAHGELFFGEGSRLTVL.